The source of this TCR beta chain is a study of cytomegalovirus exposure and HLA in healthy donors. Both 60 Vbeta primers and 13 Jbeta primers went into the PCR. Repertoires were generated with immunoSEQ multiplex PCR, while TCRdb's copy carries only in-frame clones and drops some. There are about 150,000 clones in the sample; around 10% occur only once, and approximately 2% lies in the top ten. CDR1 is MDHEN and CDR2 is SYDVKM in the germline V gene. After removal of 7 bases from V and 7 bases from J, the junction contained 13 bases not matched to a gene. There are 16 residues in the CDR3. This receptor was identified in a male donor in good health and CMV-seronegative. Input material: PBMCs. The gene calls are TRBV28 and TRBJ1-6; 7 bases are a match to TRBD1. Here the CDR3 DNA reads TGTGCCAGCACCCTCCGACCGGGACAGATAAATTCACCCCTCCACTTT. As protein: CASTLRPGQINSPLHF.